This T cell receptor beta chain was obtained from a study of CD8 T cells in Susac syndrome. Study observations and caveats: The study identified about seventeen and five Susac-specific public clones in total CD8+ and CD8+ TEMRA repertoires.

Concerning this clonotype itself: Its antigen remains unknown.

Recently defined diagnostic criteria classed the Susac syndrome patients as definite or probable. RNA, at roughly 0.45 to 1 ug, was reverse transcribed with random hexamers. TCRdb processed the immunoSEQ multiplex PCR reads anew with MiXCR; each CDR3 protein has one entry. The table shows 95,000 to 150,000 distinct CDR3 sequences, with over 90% occurring only once. Trimming removed 4 bases at V and 5 bases at J, with 12 bases between. Germline V CDR1 and CDR2: SEHNR, FQNEAQ (reference sequence). This CDR3 has 14 residues. Sequenced sample: CD8+ T cells from PBMCs. The TCR sequence derives from a human donor with Susac syndrome. The chain recombines TRBV7-9 with TRBJ2-4; perhaps TRBD2 as D (6 bases). CDR3 sequence: CASSSGTGENIQYF. Written as DNA, the CDR3 is TGTGCCAGCAGCTCCGGGACTGGGGAAAACATTCAGTACTTC. The entire variable domain, with the rest obtained from reference TRBV7-9 and TRBJ2-4, is as follows: DTGVSQNPRHKITKRGQNVTFRCDPISEHNRLYWYRQTLGQGPEFLTYFQNEAQLEKSRLLSDRFSAERPKGSFSTLEIQRTEQGDSAMYLCASSSGTGENIQYFGAGTRLSVL.